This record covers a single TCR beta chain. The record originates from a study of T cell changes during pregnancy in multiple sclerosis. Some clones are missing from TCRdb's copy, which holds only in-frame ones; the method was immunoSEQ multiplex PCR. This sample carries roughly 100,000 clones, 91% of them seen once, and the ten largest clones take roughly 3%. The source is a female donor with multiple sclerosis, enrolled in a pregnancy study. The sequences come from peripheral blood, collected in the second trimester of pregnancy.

The CDR3 protein is CASSPGLAGGQVFF. Written as DNA, the CDR3 is TGTGCCAGTAGCCCGGGACTAGCGGGAGGGCAGGTGTTTTTT. The rearrangement joins TRBV19 to TRBJ2-2, with 16 bases lining up with TRBD2. Losses at the gene ends were 6 bases for V and 15 bases for J; bases not matched to a gene: 7. The CDR3 totals 14 residues. Germline values: CDR1 LNHDA, CDR2 SQIVND (reference sequence).